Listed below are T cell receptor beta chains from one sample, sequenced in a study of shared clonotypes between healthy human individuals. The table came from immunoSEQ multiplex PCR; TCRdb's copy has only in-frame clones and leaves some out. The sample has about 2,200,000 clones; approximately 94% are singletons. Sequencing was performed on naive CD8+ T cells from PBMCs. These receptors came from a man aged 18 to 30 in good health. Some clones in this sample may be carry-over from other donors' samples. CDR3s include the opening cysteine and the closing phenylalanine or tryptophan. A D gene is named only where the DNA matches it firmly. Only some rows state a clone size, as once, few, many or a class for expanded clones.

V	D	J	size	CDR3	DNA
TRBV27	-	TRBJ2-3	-	CASWGDTQYF	TGTGCCAGCTGGGGGGATACGCAGTATTTT
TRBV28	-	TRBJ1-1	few	CASTYRSTGTEAFF	TGTGCCAGCACATACAGGAGCACAGGCACTGAAGCTTTCTTT
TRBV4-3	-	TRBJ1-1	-	CASSRRTDGTEAFF	TGCGCCAGCAGCCGACGGACAGATGGAACTGAAGCTTTCTTT
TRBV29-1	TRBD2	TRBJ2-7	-	CSVFLAGGYEQYF	TGCAGCGTATTTCTAGCGGGAGGCTACGAGCAGTACTTC
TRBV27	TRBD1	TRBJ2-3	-	CASSPTKMTGESTDTQYF	TGTGCCAGCAGTCCGACGAAAATGACAGGGGAAAGCACAGATACGCAGTATTTT
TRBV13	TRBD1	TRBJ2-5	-	CASSPSQGSQETQYF	TGTGCCAGCAGCCCCTCACAGGGGTCCCAAGAGACCCAGTACTTC
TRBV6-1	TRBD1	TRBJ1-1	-	CASSADRGIPEAFF	TGTGCCAGCAGCGCCGACAGGGGGATCCCTGAAGCTTTCTTT
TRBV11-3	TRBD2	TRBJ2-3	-	CASSLAGGTDTQYF	TGTGCCAGCAGCTTGGCGGGAGGCACAGATACGCAGTATTTT
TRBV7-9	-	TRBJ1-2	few	CASSFGAGGDGYTF	TGTGCCAGCAGCTTTGGGGCCGGCGGGGATGGCTACACCTTC
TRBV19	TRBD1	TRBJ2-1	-	CASVPGQGLGQFF	TGTGCCAGTGTACCGGGACAGGGGTTGGGGCAGTTCTTC
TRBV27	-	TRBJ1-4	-	CASSFGRAGNEKLFF	TGTGCCAGCAGTTTTGGCCGGGCCGGTAATGAAAAACTGTTTTTT
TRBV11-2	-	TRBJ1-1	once	CASSLITPGDAEAFF	TGTGCCAGCAGCTTGATCACACCCGGGGACGCTGAAGCTTTCTTT
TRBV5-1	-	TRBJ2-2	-	CASSWGPTAVGTGELFF	TGCGCCAGCAGCTGGGGGCCCACAGCGGTGGGAACCGGGGAGCTGTTTTTT
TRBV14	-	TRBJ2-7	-	CASSQDGYYEQYF	TGTGCCAGCAGCCAAGACGGGTACTACGAGCAGTACTTC
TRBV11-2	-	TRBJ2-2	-	CASSLEPHREVGGELFF	TGTGCCAGCAGCTTGGAGCCCCACAGGGAGGTGGGCGGGGAGCTGTTTTTT
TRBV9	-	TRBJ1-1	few	CASSVLGPAEAFF	TGTGCCAGCAGCGTTCTGGGCCCAGCTGAAGCTTTCTTT
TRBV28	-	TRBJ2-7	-	CASSRLVEGKYEQYF	TGTGCCAGCAGCCGACTAGTTGAAGGAAAATACGAGCAGTACTTC
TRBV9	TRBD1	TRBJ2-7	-	CASSANTGTGGFYEQYF	TGTGCCAGCAGCGCAAACACCGGGACAGGGGGTTTTTACGAGCAGTACTTC
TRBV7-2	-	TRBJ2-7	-	CASSLLRGAPIHEQYF	TGTGCCAGCAGCTTACTCCGAGGGGCTCCAATCCACGAGCAGTACTTC
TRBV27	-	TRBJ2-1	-	CASSSSGFYNEQFF	TGTGCCAGCAGTTCAAGCGGGTTCTACAATGAGCAGTTCTTC